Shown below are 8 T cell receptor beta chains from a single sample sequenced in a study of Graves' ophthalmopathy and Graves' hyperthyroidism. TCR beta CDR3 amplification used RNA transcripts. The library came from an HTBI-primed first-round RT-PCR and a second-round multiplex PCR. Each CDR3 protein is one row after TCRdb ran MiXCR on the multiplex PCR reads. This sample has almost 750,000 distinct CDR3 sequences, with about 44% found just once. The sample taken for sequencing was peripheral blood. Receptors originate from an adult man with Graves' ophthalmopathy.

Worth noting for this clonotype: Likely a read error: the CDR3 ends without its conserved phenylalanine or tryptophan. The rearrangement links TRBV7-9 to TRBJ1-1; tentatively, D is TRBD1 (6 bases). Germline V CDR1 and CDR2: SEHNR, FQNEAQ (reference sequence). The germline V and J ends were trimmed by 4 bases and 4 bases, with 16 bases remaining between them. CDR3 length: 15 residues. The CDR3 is CASSWTPGGGTEAFL. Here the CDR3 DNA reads TGTGCCAGCAGCTGGACCCCGGGGGGCGGCACTGAAGCTTTCCTT.

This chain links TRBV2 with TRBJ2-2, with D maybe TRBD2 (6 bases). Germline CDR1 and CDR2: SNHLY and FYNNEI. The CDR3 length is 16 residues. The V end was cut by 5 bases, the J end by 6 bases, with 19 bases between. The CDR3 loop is CASSLASRWGAGELFF. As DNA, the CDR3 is TGTGCCAGCAGTTTGGCGAGTCGGTGGGGGGCCGGGGAGCTGTTTTTT.

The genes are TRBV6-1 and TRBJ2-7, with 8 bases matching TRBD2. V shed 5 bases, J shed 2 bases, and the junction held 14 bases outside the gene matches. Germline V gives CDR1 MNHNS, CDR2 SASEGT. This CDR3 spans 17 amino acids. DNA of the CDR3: TGTGCCAGCAGTTACAACGGTGGGGCGGGAGGACCCTACGAGCAGTACTTC. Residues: CASSYNGGAGGPYEQYF.

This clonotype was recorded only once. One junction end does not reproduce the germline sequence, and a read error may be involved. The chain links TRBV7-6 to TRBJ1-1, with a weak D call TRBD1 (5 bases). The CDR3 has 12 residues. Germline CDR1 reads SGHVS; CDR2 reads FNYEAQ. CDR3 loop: CTSGTTNTEAFF. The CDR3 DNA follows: TGTACCAGCGGGACTACGAACACTGAAGCTTTCTTT.

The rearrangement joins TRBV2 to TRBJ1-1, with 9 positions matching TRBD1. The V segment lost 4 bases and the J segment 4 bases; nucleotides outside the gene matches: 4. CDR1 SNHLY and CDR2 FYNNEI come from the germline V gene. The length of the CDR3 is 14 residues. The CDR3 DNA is TGTGCCAGCAGTGTGATGGACAGGGGCACTGAAGCTTTCTTT. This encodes CASSVMDRGTEAFF. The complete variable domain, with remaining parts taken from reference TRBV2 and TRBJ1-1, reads EPEVTQTPSHQVTQMGQEVILRCVPISNHLYFYWYRQILGQKVEFLVSFYNNEISEKSEIFDDQFSVERPDGSNFTLKIRSTKLEDSAMYFCASSVMDRGTEAFFGQGTRLTVV.

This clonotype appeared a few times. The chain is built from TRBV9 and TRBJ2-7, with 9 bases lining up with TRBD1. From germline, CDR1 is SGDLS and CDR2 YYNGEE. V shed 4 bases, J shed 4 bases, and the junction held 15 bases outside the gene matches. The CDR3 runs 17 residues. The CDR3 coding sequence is TGTGCCAGCAGCCCTCCCGCGGGGACAGGGATGTCGTACGAGCAGTACTTC. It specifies CASSPPAGTGMSYEQYF.

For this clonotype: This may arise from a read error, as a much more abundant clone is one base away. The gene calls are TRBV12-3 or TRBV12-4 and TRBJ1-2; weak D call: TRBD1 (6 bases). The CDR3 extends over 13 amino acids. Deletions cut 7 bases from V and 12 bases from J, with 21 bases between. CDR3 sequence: CASTVGTMSSDTF. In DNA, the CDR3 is TGTGCCAGCACCGTCGGGACAATGTCGAGCGACACCTTC.

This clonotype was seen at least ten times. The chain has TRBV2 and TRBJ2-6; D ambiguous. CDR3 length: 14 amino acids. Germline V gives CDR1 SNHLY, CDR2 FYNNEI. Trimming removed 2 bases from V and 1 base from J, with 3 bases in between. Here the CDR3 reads CASSEPSGANVLTF. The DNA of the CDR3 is TGTGCCAGCAGTGAACCTTCTGGGGCCAACGTCCTGACTTTC. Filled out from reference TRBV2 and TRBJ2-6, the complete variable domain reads EPEVTQTPSHQVTQMGQEVILRCVPISNHLYFYWYRQILGQKVEFLVSFYNNEISEKSEIFDDQFSVERPDGSNFTLKIRSTKLEDSAMYFCASSEPSGANVLTFGAGSRLTVL.